This T cell receptor beta chain was retrieved from a study of breast tumors, draining lymph nodes, adjacent tissues. Study conclusions and caveats: Luminal-like breast cancer showed significantly greater tumor-nontumor repertoire similarity than basal-like breast cancer did. The data were judged consistent with most tumor T cells coming from lymph node and expanding in tumor.

This clonotype has ten or more counts. Its antigen remains unidentified. Via MiXCR, TCRdb re-called the multiplex PCR reads, giving one row per CDR3 protein. Found here are under 250,000 distinct CDR3 sequences, 32% of them singletons; the top ten hold more than 1.3%. The CDR3 covers 14 residues. Germline loops: CDR1 SGHNT, CDR2 YENEEA. V lost 3 bases to trimming and J lost 0 bases, with 9 bases between them. Samples came from axillary lymph nodes draining the breast cancer. V gene TRBV11-3 combines with J gene TRBJ2-7; D unresolved. This TCR was recovered from a female donor with breast cancer. Some clones in this sample may be carry-over from other donors' samples. Sequencing was done on a sample of axillary lymph node tissue. The DNA of the CDR3 is TGTGCCAGCAGCTTGTTACTTAGCTCCTACGAGCAGTACTTC. Residues: CASSLLLSSYEQYF. Full variable domain (missing parts from reference TRBV11-3 and TRBJ2-7): EAGVVQSPRYKIIEKKQPVAFWCNPISGHNTLYWYLQNLGQGPELLIRYENEEAVDDSQLPKDRFSAERLKGVDSTLKIQPAELGDSAVYLCASSLLLSSYEQYFGPGTRLTVT.